What follows are 25 T cell receptor beta chains derived from one specimen sequenced in a study of cytomegalovirus exposure and HLA in healthy donors. PCR primers comprised 60 Vbeta and 13 Jbeta primers. Using immunoSEQ multiplex PCR, the repertoire was profiled, and TCRdb retains in-frame clones only, with some absent. The sample lists about 140,000 clones; approximately 80% were seen once. Sequenced input: PBMCs. These receptors all come from a woman aged 40 to 50 in good health and CMV-seropositive.

The chain joins TRBV10-3 to TRBJ1-3, with TRBD1 identical over 7 bases. This CDR3 comprises 15 residues. Losses at the gene ends were 4 bases for V and 0 bases for J; bases not matched to a gene: 3. Germline V CDR1 and CDR2: ENHRY, SYGVKD. The CDR3 nucleotides are TGTGCCATCAGTGCAGGGGGTCGCTCTGGAAACACCATATATTTT. It is translated as CAISAGGRSGNTIYF.

This clone was detected once. The V and J genes are TRBV11-3 and TRBJ2-1, with D perhaps matching TRBD1 (6 bases). V shed 0 bases and J shed 4 bases, with 10 bases lying between them. CDR3 length: 15 amino acids. Germline values: CDR1 SGHNT, CDR2 YENEEA. The CDR3 region is CASSLEGAGYNEQFF. The CDR3 nucleotides are TGTGCCAGCAGCTTAGAGGGGGCAGGGTACAATGAGCAGTTCTTC.

The V call is TRBV6-6, the J call TRBJ2-5; D is unclear. The CDR3 runs to 11 residues. Germline-derived CDR1 and CDR2 are MNHNY and SVGAGI (reference sequence). Between the trimmed V and J ends, which lost 5 bases and 2 bases, there was a span of 3 bases. The CDR3 DNA follows: TGTGCCAGCAGTCCACAAGAGACCCAGTACTTC. Its protein is CASSPQETQYF.

This rearrangement joins TRBV25-1 to TRBJ2-1; maybe TRBD2 (5 bases). V lost 3 bases, J lost 7 bases, and 7 bases lay in between. This CDR3 has 12 amino acids. Germline loops: CDR1 MGHDK, CDR2 SYGVNS. In nucleotides, the CDR3 is TGTGCCAGCAGTGATTTAGCGAATGAGCAGTTCTTC. Residues: CASSDLANEQFF.

This clone turned up a few times. The CDR3 nucleotides read TGTGCCAGCAGCGGGACAGGGATATACGAGCAGTACTTC. Protein: CASSGTGIYEQYF. The V call is TRBV6-1, the J call TRBJ2-7; TRBD1 agrees at 9 bases. Losses at the gene ends were 6 bases for V and 4 bases for J; bases not matched to a gene: 4. The germline V gene has CDR1 MNHNS and CDR2 SASEGT. This CDR3 is built from 13 residues.

The J gene is TRBJ2-7, the V gene TRBV11-2; the D gene is possibly TRBD2 (6 bases). The V end lost 5 bases, the J end lost 9 bases, and 26 bases lay between the germline ends. Germline V gives CDR1 SGHAT, CDR2 FQNNGV. This CDR3 comprises 16 residues. CDR3 in DNA: TGTGCCAGCAGCCTCGGGGGTGGCCTCAAGGGATTCGGGCAGTACTTC. This translates into CASSLGGGLKGFGQYF.

The rearrangement links TRBV18 to TRBJ2-1; D may be TRBD2 (5 bases). Germline V gene data show CDR1 as KGHSH and CDR2 as LQKENI. Trimming shortened V by 2 bases and J by 6 bases, and 11 bases separated the two germline ends. This CDR3 is built from 14 residues. CDR3 nucleotide sequence: TGTGCCAGCTCACCAAGGCAGGAGGTCAATGAGCAGTTCTTC. This sequence encodes CASSPRQEVNEQFF.

This clone was seen only a few times. The V call is TRBV28, the J call TRBJ2-1; 12 bases map to TRBD2. The V and J ends lost 5 bases and 6 bases, in that order; junction bases with no gene match: 5. CDR1 and CDR2 from the germline V gene are MDHEN and SYDVKM. The length of the CDR3 is 15 residues. DNA for the CDR3: TGTGCCAGCAGTCCCGGACTAGCGGGGATCAATGAGCAGTTCTTC. It encodes CASSPGLAGINEQFF.

The CDR3 coding sequence is TGTGCCAGTAGTATCCGCAGGGGGGCGGTGGAGACCCAGTACTTC. Translating it yields CASSIRRGAVETQYF. The chain combines TRBV19 with TRBJ2-5, with D possibly being TRBD1 (7 bases). The CDR3 has 15 amino acids. Germline CDR1 is LNHDA and CDR2 is SQIVND (reference sequence). V was trimmed by 3 bases and J by 5 bases, leaving 16 bases between them.

This chain uses TRBV10-3 with TRBJ2-7, with unresolved D. Germline CDR1 and CDR2: ENHRY and SYGVKD. With 3 bases removed from V and 5 bases from J, the gap between germline ends came to 8 bases. The CDR3 extends over 12 amino acids. The CDR3 DNA reads as TGTGCCATCAGTGAATGGAGCGACGAGCAGTACTTC. It translates to CAISEWSDEQYF.

This clone has a handful of counts. The J gene is TRBJ2-1, the V gene TRBV5-1, with TRBD2 matching 9 bases. With V trimmed by 2 bases and J by 0 bases, 3 bases remained unmatched. The CDR3 sequence is 16 residues long. Germline CDR1 is SGHRS and CDR2 is YFSETQ. DNA of the CDR3: TGCGCCAGCAGCTTTCGAGCGGGAGGCTCCTACAATGAGCAGTTCTTC. It is translated as CASSFRAGGSYNEQFF.

The CDR3 DNA sequence: TGTGCCAGCAGCGGCGATCCGGGACTAATTAGGAATGAGCAGTTCTTC. Translation gives CASSGDPGLIRNEQFF. The chain couples TRBV9 to TRBJ2-1; 7 bases are a match to TRBD2. Germline CDR1 is SGDLS and CDR2 is YYNGEE. CDR3 length: 16 amino acids. V lost 3 bases, J lost 7 bases, and 13 bases stayed unmatched.

This chain's CDR3 is CASSASVFGETNYGYTF. The CDR3 nucleotides are TGTGCCAGCAGTGCTTCGGTTTTCGGAGAAACTAACTATGGCTACACCTTC. V gene TRBV2 combines with J gene TRBJ1-2; D ambiguous. This CDR3 region has 17 residues. CDR1 is SNHLY and CDR2 is FYNNEI in the germline V gene. V was cut by 4 bases and J by 0 bases, with 18 bases left in between.

The V call is TRBV2, the J call TRBJ1-3, with unresolved D. Trimming removed 7 bases from V and 0 bases from J, with 10 bases in between. The CDR3 covers 14 residues. Germline CDR1 and CDR2: SNHLY and FYNNEI. In nucleotides, the CDR3 is TGTGCCAGCAATACGGGGATCTCTGGAAACACCATATATTTT. Its protein is CASNTGISGNTIYF.

V and J are TRBV7-3 and TRBJ2-1; TRBD1 matches 9 bases. There are 17 residues in the CDR3. Germline CDR1 reads SGHTA; CDR2 reads FQGTGA. Unmatched junction bases numbered 9, after V lost 4 bases and J lost 2 bases. The CDR3 sequence is CASSSPGGQGPYNEQFF. The CDR3 DNA reads as TGTGCCAGCAGCTCCCCGGGGGGACAGGGACCCTACAATGAGCAGTTCTTC.

The chain joins TRBV18 to TRBJ2-1; 12 bases map to TRBD2. This CDR3 is 15 amino acids long. Germline values: CDR1 KGHSH, CDR2 LQKENI. The junction had 2 bases not matched to a gene; V was cut back by 4 bases and J by 4 bases. CDR3 sequence: CASSRLAGVYNEQFF. CDR3 DNA: TGTGCCAGCTCACGACTAGCGGGAGTGTACAATGAGCAGTTCTTC. Combining the CDR3 with reference TRBV18 and TRBJ2-1 gives the whole variable domain NAGVMQNPRHLVRRRGQEARLRCSPMKGHSHVYWYRQLPEEGLKFMVYLQKENIIDESGMPKERFSAEFPKEGPSILRIQQVVRGDSAAYFCASSRLAGVYNEQFFGPGTRLTVL.

The genes are TRBV5-6 and TRBJ2-3; 11 bases match TRBD2. The germline CDR1 and CDR2 sequences are SGHDT and YYEEEE. CDR3 size: 18 residues. J gave up 4 bases and V 0 bases, and 10 bases lay outside the gene matches. The CDR3 is CASSLDRASGRFPDTQYF. The CDR3 DNA sequence: TGTGCCAGCAGCTTGGATAGGGCTAGCGGGAGGTTTCCAGATACGCAGTATTTT.

This chain connects TRBV7-8 to TRBJ2-1; 8 nucleotides align to TRBD1. V was pared by 1 base and J by 4 bases, with 3 bases of the junction left unmatched. In germline, CDR1 is SGHVS, CDR2 FQNEAQ. This CDR3 is 15 amino acids long. The CDR3 nucleotides read TGTGCCAGCAGCTTAGGACAGGGGTTATACAATGAGCAGTTCTTC. This translates into CASSLGQGLYNEQFF.

V gene TRBV11-2 combines with J gene TRBJ2-7; 7 nucleotides align to TRBD1. CDR1 and CDR2 from the germline V gene are SGHAT and FQNNGV. Trimming took 6 bases from V and 4 from J; bases not matched to a gene: 21. There are 18 residues in the CDR3. In DNA form, the CDR3 reads TGTGCCAGCAGAAGCTGGGGTAGGGAACCACAGGGGTTATACGAGCAGTACTTC. It codes for CASRSWGREPQGLYEQYF. The complete variable domain, with remaining parts taken from reference TRBV11-2 and TRBJ2-7, reads EAGVAQSPRYKIIEKRQSVAFWCNPISGHATLYWYQQILGQGPKLLIQFQNNGVVDDSQLPKDRFSAERLKGVDSTLKIQPAKLEDSAVYLCASRSWGREPQGLYEQYFGPGTRLTVT.

This chain links TRBV5-1 with TRBJ1-1; D gene ambiguous. Trimming pared 4 bases from V and 1 base from J, leaving 14 bases between. The CDR3 has 15 residues. Germline V CDR1 and CDR2: SGHRS, YFSETQ. DNA of the CDR3: TGCGCCAGCAGCCCAGGACTGGGAAGGAACACTGAAGCTTTCTTT. Translating gives CASSPGLGRNTEAFF.

The V call is TRBV28, the J call TRBJ1-1, with D possibly being TRBD1 (6 bases). This CDR3 contains 18 residues. The V and J ends lost 5 bases and 0 bases respectively, with 22 bases between them. CDR1 and CDR2 (germline): MDHEN, SYDVKM. As DNA, the CDR3 is TGTGCCAGCAGTAAATGGGGGGGCCGTACGTTTCTGAACACTGAAGCTTTCTTT. Translating gives CASSKWGGRTFLNTEAFF.

V usage is TRBV28 and J usage is TRBJ2-5; 9 bases align to TRBD2. The germline gives CDR1 MDHEN, CDR2 SYDVKM. This CDR3 comprises 15 residues. V trimming: 10 bases; J trimming: 5 bases; junction bases outside the gene matches: 14. CDR3 protein: CATTGGAGGGETQYF. DNA for the CDR3: TGTGCCACCACCGGGGGAGCGGGAGGCGGGGAGACCCAGTACTTC.

This clone was counted a few times. The J gene is TRBJ1-1, the V gene TRBV6-1, with D perhaps TRBD1 (5 bases). Trimming shortened V by 0 bases and J by 2 bases, and 13 bases separated the two germline ends. Germline CDR1 is MNHNS and CDR2 is SASEGT. This CDR3 contains 16 residues. CDR3 sequence reads: CASSEARAVYNTEAFF. In nucleotides, the CDR3 is TGTGCCAGCAGTGAAGCCAGGGCGGTCTATAACACTGAAGCTTTCTTT.

In this sample, this clone turned up a few times. In DNA form, the CDR3 reads TGTGCCAGCAGTGAGACAGTTGCAACTAATGAAAAACTGTTTTTT. Translation: CASSETVATNEKLFF. The chain employs TRBV6-1 and TRBJ1-4, with a weak D call TRBD1 (5 bases). The CDR3 has 15 residues. Between the trimmed V and J ends, which lost 3 bases and 0 bases, there was a span of 8 bases. Looked up from germline, CDR1 is MNHNS and CDR2 is SASEGT.

The chain uses TRBV6-5 and TRBJ1-6; 9 bases fit TRBD1. V shed 6 bases, J shed 5 bases, and the junction held 2 bases outside the gene matches. The CDR3 totals 14 residues. Germline V CDR1 and CDR2: MNHEY, SVGAGI. The CDR3 DNA sequence: TGTGCCAGCAGAGGGGACAGGGATAATTCACCCCTCCACTTT. Translation gives CASRGDRDNSPLHF.